The 8 T cell receptor beta chains presented below share a single source sample, sequenced in a study of monozygotic twins with inflammatory bowel disease. For each CDR3 protein, TCRdb gives one entry from its re-call of the 5' RACE reads, without DNA. The sample data list hundreds of thousands of distinct CDR3 sequences. Sequenced: blood. These receptors originate from a human donor with ulcerative colitis or Crohn's disease, or a healthy co-twin of an affected twin (not recorded which).

CDR3 loop: CASSSVGKGVTEAFF. The gene calls are TRBV6-2 or TRBV6-3 and TRBJ1-1. The CDR3 totals 15 residues. Germline V lookup: CDR1 MNHEY, CDR2 SVGEGT.

The chain links TRBV7-2 to TRBJ2-7; TCRdb gives TRBD1 as the D gene, but with no DNA this cannot be confirmed. This CDR3 has 14 amino acids. CDR1 and CDR2 from the germline V gene are SGHTA and FQGNSA. The CDR3 loop reads CASSLVREVYEQYF.

This chain uses TRBV28 with TRBJ2-5. The CDR3 has 12 amino acids. Germline V gene lookup returns CDR1 MDHEN and CDR2 SYDVKM. The CDR3 protein is CASSLFVGNQYF.

The chain has TRBV5-1 and TRBJ2-7; TCRdb designates TRBD1, a call that cannot be tested without DNA. This CDR3 spans 16 amino acids. Germline CDR1 is SGHRS and CDR2 is YFSETQ. CDR3 region: CASSLASGASSYEQYF.

The CDR3 sequence: CASSENWSTDTQYF. This chain links TRBV28 with TRBJ2-3. The CDR3 covers 14 residues. Germline CDR1 and CDR2: MDHEN and SYDVKM.

The rearrangement uses TRBV9 and TRBJ2-2; TCRdb calls TRBD1, which cannot be checked without DNA. The CDR3 covers 15 residues. The germline V gene has CDR1 SGDLS and CDR2 YYNGEE. This CDR3 reads CASSGGTLDTGELFF.

The chain carries TRBV5-1 and TRBJ2-1; TCRdb's assignment of TRBD1 cannot be checked, as there is no DNA. The germline V gene encodes CDR1 SGHRS and CDR2 YFSETQ. CDR3 length: 14 amino acids. The CDR3 region is CASSKGQGVDEQFF.

This chain joins TRBV20-1 and TRBJ2-7. The CDR3 sequence is 12 residues long. Germline V gene data show CDR1 as DFQATT and CDR2 as SNEGSKA (reference sequence). The CDR3 spells CSGSESSYEQYF.